Given below is one TCR beta chain in context. This record comes from a study of T cells in Graves' hyperthyroidism and ophthalmopathy. There were TCR beta CDR3 regions amplified from RNA transcripts. The HTBI primer set was used in a first-round RT-PCR of the TCR CDR3. MiXCR was run by TCRdb on the multiplex PCR reads, yielding one entry per CDR3 protein. The sample lists 390,000 or so distinct CDR3 sequences, over 12% occurring once. Patients were excluded for uncontrolled infection, other autoimmune disease, pregnancy or lactation. It was 8.5 to 10 ml of fresh peripheral blood that supplied the PBMCs. This CDR3 has 13 residues. The V gene lost 4 bases and the J gene lost 3 bases, with 8 bases spanning the gap. Germline-derived CDR1 and CDR2 are SGHTA and FQGTGA.

This chain uses TRBV7-3 with TRBJ2-3; D is possibly TRBD1 (5 bases). Sequencing was done on a sample of blood. The sequence came from a man between 18 and 29 years old with Graves' ophthalmopathy. The CDR3 DNA follows: TGTGCCAGCAGCTCCAAGGGGACAGATACGCAGTATTTT. The encoded protein is CASSSKGTDTQYF.